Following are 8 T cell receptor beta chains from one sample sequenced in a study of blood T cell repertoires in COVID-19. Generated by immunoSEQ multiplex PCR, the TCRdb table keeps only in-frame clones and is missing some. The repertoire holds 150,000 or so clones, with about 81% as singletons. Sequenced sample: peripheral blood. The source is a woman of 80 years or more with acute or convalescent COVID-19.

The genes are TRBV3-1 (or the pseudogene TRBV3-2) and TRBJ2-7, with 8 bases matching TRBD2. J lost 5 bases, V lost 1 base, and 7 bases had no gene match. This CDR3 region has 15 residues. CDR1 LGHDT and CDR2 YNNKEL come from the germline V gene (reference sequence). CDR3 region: CASSQVPGRAHEQYF. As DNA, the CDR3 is TGTGCCAGCAGCCAAGTCCCCGGGAGGGCCCACGAGCAGTACTTC.

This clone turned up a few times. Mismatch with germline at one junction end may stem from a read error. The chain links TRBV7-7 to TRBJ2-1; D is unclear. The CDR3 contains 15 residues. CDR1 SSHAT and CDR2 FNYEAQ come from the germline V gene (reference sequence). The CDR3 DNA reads TGTGCTAGCAGCTTAGAACAGAGCTCCTACAATGAGCAGTTCTTC. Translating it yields CASSLEQSSYNEQFF. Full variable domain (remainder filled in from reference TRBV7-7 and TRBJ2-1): GAGVSQSPRYKVTKRGQDVTLRCDPISSHATLYWYQQALGQGPEFLTYFNYEAQPDKSGLPSDRFSAERPEGSISTLTIQRTEQRDSAMYRCASSLEQSSYNEQFFGPGTRLTVL.

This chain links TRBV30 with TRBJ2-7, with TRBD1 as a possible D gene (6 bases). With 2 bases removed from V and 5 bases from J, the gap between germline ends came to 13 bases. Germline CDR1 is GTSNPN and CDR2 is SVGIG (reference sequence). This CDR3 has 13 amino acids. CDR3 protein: CAWSRQGLDEQYF. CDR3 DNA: TGTGCCTGGAGTAGGCAGGGGCTCGACGAGCAGTACTTC. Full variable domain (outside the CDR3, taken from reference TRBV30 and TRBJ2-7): SQTIHQWPATLVQPVGSPLSLECTVEGTSNPNLYWYRQAAGRGLQLLFYSVGIGQISSEVPQNLSASRPQDRQFILSSKKLLLSDSGFYLCAWSRQGLDEQYFGPGTRLTVT.

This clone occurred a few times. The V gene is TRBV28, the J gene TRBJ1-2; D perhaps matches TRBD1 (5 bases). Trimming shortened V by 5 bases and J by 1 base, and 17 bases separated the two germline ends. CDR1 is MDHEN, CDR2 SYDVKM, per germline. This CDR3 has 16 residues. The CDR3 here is CASSSTTRGSNYGYTF. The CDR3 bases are TGTGCCAGCAGTAGCACCACAAGGGGAAGTAACTATGGCTACACCTTC.

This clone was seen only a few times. CDR3 protein: CASSSRAYSGNTIYF. DNA of the CDR3: TGTGCCAGCAGTTCCAGGGCCTACTCTGGAAACACCATATATTTT. The chain uses TRBV6-5 and TRBJ1-3; a weak D match, TRBD1 (5 bases). In germline, CDR1 is MNHEY, CDR2 SVGAGI. V was pared by 4 bases and J by 0 bases, with 10 bases between. The CDR3 runs to 15 residues.

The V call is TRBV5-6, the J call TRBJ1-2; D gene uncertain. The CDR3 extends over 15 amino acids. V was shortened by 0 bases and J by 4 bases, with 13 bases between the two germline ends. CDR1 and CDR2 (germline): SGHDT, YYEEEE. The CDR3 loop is CASSLVGREGYGYTF. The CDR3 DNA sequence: TGTGCCAGCAGCTTGGTCGGCCGGGAAGGCTATGGCTACACCTTC.

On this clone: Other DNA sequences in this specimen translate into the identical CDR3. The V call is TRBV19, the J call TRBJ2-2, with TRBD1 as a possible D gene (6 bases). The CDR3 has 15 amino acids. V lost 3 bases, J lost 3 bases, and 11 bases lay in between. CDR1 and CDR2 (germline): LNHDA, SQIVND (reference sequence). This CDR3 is CASSIQGSDTGELFF. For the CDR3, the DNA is TGTGCCAGTAGTATTCAGGGGTCGGACACCGGGGAGCTGTTTTTT.

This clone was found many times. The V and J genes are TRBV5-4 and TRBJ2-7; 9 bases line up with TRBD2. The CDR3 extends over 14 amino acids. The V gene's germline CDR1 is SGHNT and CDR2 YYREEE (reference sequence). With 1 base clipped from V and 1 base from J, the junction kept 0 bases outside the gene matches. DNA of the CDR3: TGTGCCAGCAGCTTGAGCGGGGGGTCCTACGAGCAGTACTTC. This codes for CASSLSGGSYEQYF. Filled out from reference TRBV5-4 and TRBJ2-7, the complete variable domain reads ETGVTQSPTHLIKTRGQQVTLRCSSQSGHNTVSWYQQALGQGPQFIFQYYREEENGRGNFPPRFSGLQFPNYSSELNVNALELDDSALYLCASSLSGGSYEQYFGPGTRLTVT.